Each of the 13 T cell receptor beta chains below was sequenced from the same sample in a study of blood T cell repertoires in COVID-19. The protocol was immunoSEQ multiplex PCR, while the TCRdb copy is restricted to in-frame clones and leaves out a portion. The top ten hold under 8.5% of the sample, which has fewer than 200,000 clones, around 83% seen once. The sequenced sample consisted of peripheral blood. These receptors all stem from a woman aged 60-75 years with COVID-19, enrolled during active disease.

This clone was found once. This sequence joins TRBV6-5 and TRBJ2-5; 9 bases match TRBD1. V was clipped by 6 bases and J by 5 bases; unmatched bases: 10. CDR1 is MNHEY and CDR2 is SVGAGI in the germline V gene. The CDR3 consists of 15 residues. CDR3 sequence: CASSLSGTGRETQYF. The CDR3 coding sequence is TGTGCCAGCAGCCTAAGTGGGACAGGGAGGGAGACCCAGTACTTC.

The chain recombines TRBV7-3 with TRBJ1-5, with a tentative D call TRBD1 (5 bases). The CDR3 totals 13 residues. The V gene's germline CDR1 is SGHTA and CDR2 FQGTGA. The germline V and J ends were trimmed by 5 bases and 6 bases, with 11 bases remaining between them. The CDR3 sequence: CASSRGARQPQHF. The DNA of the CDR3 is TGTGCCAGCAGCCGCGGGGCGCGTCAGCCCCAGCATTTT. Using reference TRBV7-3 and TRBJ1-5 for the parts outside the CDR3, the full variable domain is GAGVSQTPSNKVTEKGKYVELRCDPISGHTALYWYRQSLGQGPEFLIYFQGTGAADDSGLPNDRFFAVRPEGSVSTLKIQRTERGDSAVYLCASSRGARQPQHFGDGTRLSIL.

This clone was counted a single time. The J gene is TRBJ1-1, the V gene TRBV18; D is ambiguous. With 3 bases removed from V and 6 bases from J, the gap between germline ends came to 8 bases. The CDR3 runs 12 residues. Germline assignment: CDR1 KGHSH and CDR2 LQKENI. The CDR3 coding sequence is TGTGCCAGCTCACCCGCAGGCTCTGAAGCTTTCTTT. It translates to CASSPAGSEAFF.

This rearrangement joins TRBV19 to TRBJ2-4; 13 nucleotides align to TRBD2. Germline assignment: CDR1 LNHDA and CDR2 SQIVND (reference sequence). V lost 6 bases, J lost 0 bases, and 14 bases stayed unmatched. This CDR3 comprises 20 residues. DNA of the CDR3: TGTGCCAGTAGAACTACCGGGACTAGCGGGAATAGGGGAGCCAAAAACATTCAGTACTTC. Residues: CASRTTGTSGNRGAKNIQYF.

The chain joins TRBV5-1 to TRBJ1-3; TRBD1 matches 9 bases. V lost 2 bases and J lost 0; bases outside the gene matches: 6. The CDR3 consists of 17 residues. In germline, CDR1 is SGHRS, CDR2 YFSETQ. CDR3 protein: CASSFHRGLVSGNTIYF. The CDR3 region has the DNA TGCGCCAGCAGCTTTCACAGGGGGCTTGTCTCTGGAAACACCATATATTTT.

V usage is TRBV5-1 and J usage is TRBJ1-5, with 8 bases identical to TRBD1. CDR1 and CDR2 from the germline V gene are SGHRS and YFSETQ. J lost 3 bases, V lost 5 bases, and 7 bases had no gene match. CDR3 length: 15 amino acids. CDR3 DNA sequence: TGCGCCAGCAGTAAGTCGACAGGGGACAATCAGCCCCAGCATTTT. As protein: CASSKSTGDNQPQHF.

The chain joins TRBV19 to TRBJ2-1, with D unclear. This CDR3 comprises 12 residues. CDR1 LNHDA and CDR2 SQIVND come from the germline V gene (reference sequence). The V end was cut by 3 bases, the J end by 8 bases, with 8 bases between. The CDR3 reads CASSITQYEQFF. The CDR3 nucleotides are TGTGCCAGTAGTATCACCCAGTATGAGCAGTTCTTC.

This chain links TRBV5-4 with TRBJ1-1, with TRBD1 as a possible D gene (6 bases). Trimming pared 5 bases from V and 6 bases from J, leaving 17 bases between. CDR1 is SGHNT, CDR2 YYREEE, per germline (reference sequence). The CDR3 has 14 residues. In DNA form, the CDR3 reads TGTGCCAGCAGATCCCGTACAGGGAGCGCTGAAGCTTTCTTT. Translated, it gives CASRSRTGSAEAFF.

The chain is built from TRBV29-1 and TRBJ1-5, with D tentatively TRBD1 (5 bases). CDR1 is SQVTM, CDR2 ANQGSEA, per germline. Trimming left V 6 bases short and J 3 bases short, with 9 bases between. This CDR3 region has 12 residues. The CDR3 loop is CSVWGVNQPQHF. DNA for the CDR3: TGCAGCGTCTGGGGCGTCAATCAGCCCCAGCATTTT.

The chain joins TRBV19 to TRBJ2-2, with 8 bases fitting TRBD1. The length of the CDR3 is 15 residues. Germline V gene data show CDR1 as LNHDA and CDR2 as SQIVND (reference sequence). Unmatched junction bases numbered 6, after V lost 3 bases and J lost 6 bases. This chain's CDR3 is CASSIGQGMAGELFF. For the CDR3, the DNA is TGTGCCAGTAGTATTGGACAGGGAATGGCCGGGGAGCTGTTTTTT.

The rearrangement links TRBV14 to TRBJ2-3, with TRBD2 matching 8 bases. Germline CDR1 SGHDN, CDR2 FVKESK. J was trimmed by 6 bases and V by 1 base; bases with no gene match: 12. This CDR3 has 17 amino acids. The CDR3 here is CASSQVRREGPWDTQYF. CDR3 DNA sequence: TGTGCCAGCAGCCAAGTTCGACGGGAGGGCCCGTGGGATACGCAGTATTTT. Combining the CDR3 with reference TRBV14 and TRBJ2-3 gives the whole variable domain EAGVTQFPSHSVIEKGQTVTLRCDPISGHDNLYWYRRVMGKEIKFLLHFVKESKQDESGMPNNRFLAERTGGTYSTLKVQPAELEDSGVYFCASSQVRREGPWDTQYFGPGTRLTVL.

V and J are TRBV6-4 and TRBJ2-1; the match to TRBD2 covers 8 bases. This CDR3 region has 14 residues. Germline values: CDR1 MRHNA, CDR2 SNTAGT. V was clipped by 4 bases and J by 8 bases; unmatched bases: 7. CDR3 in DNA: TGTGCCAGCAGTGTCGGGGGGGTACGGGATGAGCAGTTCTTC. Protein sequence: CASSVGGVRDEQFF.

The rearrangement uses TRBV12-3 or TRBV12-4 and TRBJ1-6; 7 bases map to TRBD1. The CDR3 is 13 residues long. The ends lost 5 bases at V and 7 bases at J; junction bases unmatched: 2. CDR3 nucleotides: TGTGCCAGCAGTGACAGGGTAAATTCACCCCTCCACTTT. Translation gives CASSDRVNSPLHF.